This is a list of T cell receptor beta chains from one sample in a study of T cell changes during pregnancy in multiple sclerosis. Profiling relied on immunoSEQ multiplex PCR, and the TCRdb table lists in-frame clones only, not all of them. The data contain roughly 72,000 clones, roughly nine tenths of them singletons. The starting material was peripheral blood, obtained in the first trimester of pregnancy. These receptors originate from a female donor in good health, enrolled as a control in a pregnancy study. CDR3s include the opening cysteine and the closing phenylalanine or tryptophan. The order of the fields is D gene, V gene, clone size, J gene, CDR3 length, CDR3 DNA, CDR3 protein. D genes are given only for firm matches. Rows give clone size only sometimes, using once, few, many, or a class for an expanded clone.

D gene: -; V gene: TRBV6-5; clone size: -; J gene: TRBJ1-5; CDR3 length: 14; CDR3 DNA: TGTGCCAGCACCGAGGGGAGGGGGAATCAGCCCCAGCATTTT; CDR3 protein: CASTEGRGNQPQHF
D gene: TRBD1; V gene: TRBV7-8; clone size: -; J gene: TRBJ1-2; CDR3 length: 18; CDR3 DNA: TGTGCCAGCAGCTTAGAGTTTTTAACAGGGGATACTAACTATGGCTACACCTTC; CDR3 protein: CASSLEFLTGDTNYGYTF
D gene: -; V gene: TRBV4-1; clone size: -; J gene: TRBJ1-2; CDR3 length: 15; CDR3 DNA: TGCGCCAGCAGCCAAGATAGGGGGAGGGCTGGGGGCTACGCCTTC; CDR3 protein: CASSQDRGRAGGYAF
D gene: TRBD2; V gene: TRBV15; clone size: once; J gene: TRBJ2-1; CDR3 length: 13; CDR3 DNA: TGTGCCACCACGGGGGGGCCCTACAATGAGCAGTTCTTC; CDR3 protein: CATTGGPYNEQFF
D gene: TRBD1; V gene: TRBV18; clone size: -; J gene: TRBJ2-5; CDR3 length: 16; CDR3 DNA: TGTGCCAGCTCTCGCAGCAGGGGGCGGTCGCAAGAGACCCAGTACTTC; CDR3 protein: CASSRSRGRSQETQYF
D gene: TRBD1; V gene: TRBV11-2; clone size: -; J gene: TRBJ1-1; CDR3 length: 15; CDR3 DNA: TGTGCCAGCAGCTTAGCGCGCAGGGGGCACACTGAAGCTTTCTTT; CDR3 protein: CASSLARRGHTEAFF
D gene: -; V gene: TRBV7-9; clone size: -; J gene: TRBJ2-2; CDR3 length: 15; CDR3 DNA: TGTGCCAGCAGCTCCTCGACAGGGAACACCGGGGAGCTGTTTTTT; CDR3 protein: CASSSSTGNTGELFF
D gene: TRBD1; V gene: TRBV6-4; clone size: -; J gene: TRBJ1-1; CDR3 length: 14; CDR3 DNA: TGTGCCAGCAGTGACTCCCACAGGGGATCTGTAGCTTTCTTT; CDR3 protein: CASSDSHRGSVAFF
D gene: TRBD2; V gene: TRBV27; clone size: -; J gene: TRBJ2-1; CDR3 length: 18; CDR3 DNA: TGTGCCAGCAGTTTACCGGTCCCGGGACTAGCGGGGCCTAATGAGCAGTTCTTC; CDR3 protein: CASSLPVPGLAGPNEQFF
D gene: TRBD1; V gene: TRBV4-2; clone size: -; J gene: TRBJ1-2; CDR3 length: 15; CDR3 DNA: TGTGCCAGCAGCCAACTGGACAGGGGGCGCGAGGGCTACACCTTC; CDR3 protein: CASSQLDRGREGYTF
D gene: TRBD1; V gene: TRBV28; clone size: -; J gene: TRBJ1-2; CDR3 length: 16; CDR3 DNA: TGTGCCGTCCCTTTTGTCGGACAGGGGATTAACTATGGCTACACCTTC; CDR3 protein: CAVPFVGQGINYGYTF
D gene: TRBD1; V gene: TRBV19; clone size: -; J gene: TRBJ1-2; CDR3 length: 15; CDR3 DNA: TGTGCCAGTAGCGGAGGGGGACAGGGAAGCTATGGCTACACCTTC; CDR3 protein: CASSGGGQGSYGYTF
D gene: -; V gene: TRBV7-6; clone size: -; J gene: TRBJ2-1; CDR3 length: 16; CDR3 DNA: TGTGCCAGCAGCTTACCACCCGGGTACTCGTACAATGAGCAGTTCTTC; CDR3 protein: CASSLPPGYSYNEQFF
D gene: -; V gene: TRBV12-5; clone size: -; J gene: TRBJ1-1; CDR3 length: 13; CDR3 DNA: TGTGCTAGTGCCCCCCCGGGAACCGCTGAAGCTTTCTTT; CDR3 protein: CASAPPGTAEAFF
D gene: TRBD1; V gene: TRBV4-1; clone size: once; J gene: TRBJ1-6; CDR3 length: 15; CDR3 DNA: TGCGCCAGCAGCCTTACTGGGGACAGTAACTCACCCCTCCACTTT; CDR3 protein: CASSLTGDSNSPLHF
D gene: TRBD2; V gene: TRBV15; clone size: -; J gene: TRBJ2-7; CDR3 length: 15; CDR3 DNA: TGTGCCACCAGCCCAGGGCGGGAGCCTTCCTACGAGCAGTACTTC; CDR3 protein: CATSPGREPSYEQYF
D gene: -; V gene: TRBV4-1; clone size: -; J gene: TRBJ2-1; CDR3 length: 13; CDR3 DNA: TGCGCCAGCAGCCAAGGGGGAGTAAGTGAGCAGTTCTTC; CDR3 protein: CASSQGGVSEQFF
D gene: -; V gene: TRBV4-1; clone size: -; J gene: TRBJ1-5; CDR3 length: 12; CDR3 DNA: TGCGCCAGCAGCCAGGGGGCCGGGCCCCAGCATTTT; CDR3 protein: CASSQGAGPQHF